The 18 T cell receptor beta chains below come from one sample, sequenced in a study of CD8+CD57+ T cells in acquired aplastic anemia. Selection for sequencing was limited to patients who had shown CD8+CD57+ cell expansion by flow cytometry. Profiles of TCR beta VDJ and CDR3 were generated from a genomic DNA template. A single record per CDR3 protein comes from TCRdb applying MiXCR to the reads. The repertoire holds fewer than 250,000 distinct CDR3 sequences, with around 45% as singletons. The source material was sorted CD4+, CD8+, or CD8+CD57+ T cells (not recorded which) from PBMCs. Receptor source: a human donor with aplastic anemia.

The chain couples TRBV7-2 to TRBJ1-2; the D is unclear. The CDR3 has 12 residues. The V gene's germline CDR1 is SGHTA and CDR2 FQGNSA. V gave up 5 bases and J gave up 5 bases, with 9 bases separating them. The CDR3 spells CASSITSYGYTF. DNA of the CDR3: TGTGCCAGCAGCATCACATCTTATGGCTACACCTTC.

The sample holds many counts of this clonotype. V usage is TRBV14 and J usage is TRBJ1-3; perhaps TRBD1 as D (6 bases). This CDR3 has 15 residues. V was clipped by 3 bases and J by 1 base, with 10 bases between them. Looked up from germline, CDR1 is SGHDN and CDR2 is FVKESK. Here the CDR3 DNA reads TGTGCCAGCAGCCATCGGACAGATTCTGGAAACACCATATATTTT. Translated, it gives CASSHRTDSGNTIYF. Combining the CDR3 with reference TRBV14 and TRBJ1-3 gives the whole variable domain EAGVTQFPSHSVIEKGQTVTLRCDPISGHDNLYWYRRVMGKEIKFLLHFVKESKQDESGMPNNRFLAERTGGTYSTLKVQPAELEDSGVYFCASSHRTDSGNTIYFGEGSWLTVV.

This chain links TRBV3-1 with TRBJ2-7, with no clear D. V shed 1 base and J shed 7 bases, with 8 bases lying between them. This CDR3 region has 12 residues. The germline CDR1 and CDR2 sequences are LGHDT and YNNKEL (reference sequence). CDR3: CASSQGSLEQYF. CDR3 coding DNA: TGTGCCAGCAGCCAAGGGAGTTTGGAGCAGTACTTC.

The chain employs TRBV9 and TRBJ1-5; possibly TRBD1 for D (6 bases). The CDR3 is 14 residues long. From germline, CDR1 is SGDLS and CDR2 YYNGEE. V shed 6 bases and J shed 3 bases, with 13 bases lying between them. The CDR3 coding sequence is TGTGCCAGCAACAAAGCAGGGGACAATCAGCCCCAGCATTTT. Protein product: CASNKAGDNQPQHF.

The V gene is TRBV6-1, the J gene TRBJ1-2; tentatively, D is TRBD1 (6 bases). V was pared by 6 bases and J by 12 bases, with 20 bases between. Per the germline V gene, CDR1 is MNHNS and CDR2 is SASEGT. The CDR3 runs to 13 residues. CDR3 nucleotides: TGTGCCAGCAGCTCCCAGGGGTACTCTGGAAACACCTTC. Translating it yields CASSSQGYSGNTF.

Here the CDR3 reads CASSEIRTGGNEQYF. The DNA for the CDR3 is TGTGCCAGCAGTGAAATCAGGACAGGGGGCAACGAGCAGTACTTC. V gene TRBV2 combines with J gene TRBJ2-7, with 11 bases aligning to TRBD1. The CDR3 is made up of 15 amino acids. Germline loops: CDR1 SNHLY, CDR2 FYNNEI. J was trimmed by 5 bases and V by 2 bases; bases with no gene match: 5.

The sample holds many counts of this clonotype. The chain is built from TRBV7-6 and TRBJ2-1, with a weak D call TRBD2 (6 bases). V gave up 8 bases and J gave up 0 bases, with 8 bases separating them. The CDR3 is made up of 13 amino acids. Germline V gives CDR1 SGHVS, CDR2 FNYEAQ. This CDR3 reads CASGGSSYNEQFF. CDR3 coding DNA: TGTGCCAGCGGGGGGAGCTCCTACAATGAGCAGTTCTTC.

This clonotype was counted a few times. The rearrangement uses TRBV6-6 and TRBJ2-6, with TRBD2 as a possible D gene (5 bases). The CDR3 loop spans 16 amino acids. Germline V gene lookup returns CDR1 MNHNY and CDR2 SVGAGI (reference sequence). Trimming removed 7 bases from V and 5 bases from J, with 18 bases in between. CDR3 region: CASTYKRVFRANVLTF. The CDR3 bases are TGTGCCAGCACCTATAAGAGGGTTTTTAGGGCCAACGTCCTGACTTTC.

Note on this clonotype: A single base separates this from a much larger clone, so it may be a read error. This CDR3 fails to terminate in the conserved phenylalanine or tryptophan, so it likely reflects a read error. The chain carries TRBV5-1 and TRBJ1-1, with 7 nucleotides matching TRBD1. The length of the CDR3 is 13 residues. Per germline, CDR1 SGHRS and CDR2 YFSETQ. With 7 bases clipped from V and 6 bases from J, the junction kept 9 bases outside the gene matches. DNA for the CDR3: TGCGCCAGCTCCCTCCGGGACAGAGCTGAAGCTTTCTCT. It specifies CASSLRDRAEAFS.

This clonotype was counted at least ten times. The chain recombines TRBV7-3 with TRBJ2-3; TRBD1 or TRBD2 may be the D gene (5 bases each). This CDR3 is 15 amino acids long. Trimming shortened V by 5 bases and J by 6 bases, and 18 bases separated the two germline ends. Germline values: CDR1 SGHTA, CDR2 FQGTGA. The CDR3 is CASSTNGAWGDTQYF. CDR3 DNA: TGTGCCAGCAGCACAAACGGGGCTTGGGGGGATACGCAGTATTTT.

This clonotype has a count of ten or more. The chain links TRBV20-1 to TRBJ1-2; D not resolved. V was trimmed by 4 bases and J by 6 bases, leaving 12 bases between them. Germline-derived CDR1 and CDR2 are DFQATT and SNEGSKA (reference sequence). The CDR3 is 12 amino acids. CDR3: CSAKNQVDGYTF. CDR3 nucleotide sequence: TGCAGTGCTAAGAACCAGGTAGATGGCTACACCTTC.

Comments on this clonotype: No conserved phenylalanine or tryptophan is present at the end of the CDR3, so a read error is the likely explanation. The chain employs TRBV7-8 and TRBJ1-1; D uncertain. The CDR3 consists of 14 residues. The germline V gene has CDR1 SGHVS and CDR2 FQNEAQ. Trimming pared 5 bases from V and 4 bases from J, leaving 14 bases between. The chain's CDR3 is CASSPAYGVTEAFL. CDR3 nucleotides: TGTGCCAGCAGCCCAGCTTACGGGGTCACTGAAGCTTTCCTT.

Comments on this clonotype: A much larger clone is a single base away; this may be a read error. This sequence joins TRBV14 and TRBJ2-3; 7 positions agree with TRBD2. Per the germline V gene, CDR1 is SGHDN and CDR2 is FVKESK. The CDR3 contains 17 residues. With 4 bases clipped from V and 7 bases from J, the junction kept 17 bases outside the gene matches. The CDR3 loop reads CASSPYDIGGSLNTQYF. The DNA of the CDR3 is TGTGCCAGCAGCCCCTACGATATTGGCGGGAGTTTAAATACGCAGTATTTT.

This clonotype was seen repeatedly, ten times or more. J is TRBJ2-1 and V is TRBV6-5; TRBD2 matches at 7 bases. V lost 7 bases, J lost 3 bases, and 12 bases stayed unmatched. The CDR3 runs 16 residues. Looked up from germline, CDR1 is MNHEY and CDR2 is SVGAGI. The CDR3 nucleotides are TGTGCCAGCACCCCTGGGGCGGGAGAATTCTACAATGAGCAGTTCTTC. It specifies CASTPGAGEFYNEQFF.

The chain has TRBV5-1 and TRBJ2-1, with a tentative D call TRBD2 (6 bases). Germline CDR1 and CDR2: SGHRS and YFSETQ. The CDR3 length is 15 residues. CDR3 DNA sequence: TGCGCTAGCGGAGTACGGGACCCGGAATGGAATGAGCAGTTCTTC. Translation: CASGVRDPEWNEQFF.

This clonotype appeared once. J is TRBJ1-2 and V is TRBV20-1; D unresolved. CDR3 length equals 10 residues. CDR1 is DFQATT and CDR2 is SNEGSKA in the germline V gene (reference sequence). V shed 5 bases and J shed 5 bases, with 6 bases lying between them. The CDR3 bases are TGCAGTGCTGACGGATATGGCTACACCTTC. As protein: CSADGYGYTF.

This clonotype was counted ten times or more. The chain combines TRBV19 with TRBJ2-1; 8 bases fit TRBD2. With V trimmed by 7 bases and J by 4 bases, 9 bases remained unmatched. The V gene's germline CDR1 is LNHDA and CDR2 SQIVND (reference sequence). The CDR3 is 15 residues long. The CDR3 loop is CASITSGSGYNEQFF. CDR3 nucleotide sequence: TGTGCCAGTATTACTAGCGGAAGCGGTTACAATGAGCAGTTCTTC.

V is TRBV5-1 and J is TRBJ2-7, with D unclear. The CDR3 length is 13 residues. Germline V gives CDR1 SGHRS, CDR2 YFSETQ. Trimming cost V 0 bases and J 3 bases, with 7 bases left between them. CDR3 residues: CASSLARCYEQYF. DNA of the CDR3: TGCGCCAGCAGCTTGGCTAGATGCTACGAGCAGTACTTC.